Following are 9 T cell receptor beta chains from one sample sequenced in a study of CD8+CD57+ T cells in acquired aplastic anemia. CDR3 and TCR beta VDJ profiling relied on a genomic DNA template. Each CDR3 protein gets one entry after TCRdb re-called the reads with MiXCR. The table records 150,000 to 200,000 distinct CDR3 sequences, about 44% of them present only once. Selection for sequencing was limited to patients who had shown CD8+CD57+ cell expansion by flow cytometry. Material: sorted CD4+, CD8+, or CD8+CD57+ T cells (not recorded which) from PBMCs. The receptors were gathered from a human donor with aplastic anemia.

Ten or more counts support this clonotype. The CDR3 loop is CASSFFSRGGRETQYF. The CDR3 region has the DNA TGTGCCAGCAGCTTTTTCTCTCGGGGGGGACGGGAGACCCAGTACTTC. The rearrangement uses TRBV7-3 and TRBJ2-5; TRBD2 matches at 8 bases. V lost 3 bases to trimming and J lost 5 bases; unmatched junction nucleotides: 11. The CDR3 is 16 amino acids. Looked up from germline, CDR1 is SGHTA and CDR2 is FQGTGA.

The gene calls are TRBV9 and TRBJ2-3; D perhaps matches TRBD2 (5 bases). V shed 2 bases and J shed 1 base, with 11 bases lying between them. This CDR3 is built from 15 residues. The germline V gene has CDR1 SGDLS and CDR2 YYNGEE. The CDR3 region is CASSVSLAGTDTQYF. CDR3 bases: TGTGCCAGCAGCGTTTCCCTAGCAGGCACAGATACGCAGTATTTT.

The chain uses TRBV2 and TRBJ1-1; D gene unclear. V was cut by 8 bases and J by 4 bases, with 14 bases left in between. The CDR3 is 13 residues long. Germline V CDR1 and CDR2: SNHLY, FYNNEI. CDR3 loop: CASVWNWSTEAFF. In DNA, the CDR3 is TGTGCCAGCGTCTGGAACTGGAGCACTGAAGCTTTCTTT.

The chain combines TRBV7-2 with TRBJ2-1; no clear D. This CDR3 comprises 14 residues. The V gene's germline CDR1 is SGHTA and CDR2 FQGNSA. The V gene lost 0 bases and the J gene lost 12 bases, with 15 bases spanning the gap. The CDR3 sequence: CASSLAYVATAQFF. The CDR3, as DNA: TGTGCCAGCAGCTTAGCGTATGTGGCAACAGCGCAGTTCTTC. Based on the CDR3 plus reference TRBV7-2 and TRBJ2-1, the full variable domain is GAGVSQSPSNKVTEKGKDVELRCDPISGHTALYWYRQSLGQGLEFLIYFQGNSAPDKSGLPSDRFSAERTGGSVSTLTIQRTQQEDSAVYLCASSLAYVATAQFFGPGTRLTVL.

As for this clonotype: This may be a read error: a much more frequent sequence differs by one nucleotide. The chain recombines TRBV5-1 with TRBJ1-4; tentatively, D is TRBD1 (6 bases). There are 14 residues in the CDR3. Germline-derived CDR1 and CDR2 are SGHRS and YFSETQ. For the CDR3, the DNA is TGCGCCAGCAGCACAGGGTCCCGTAATGAAAGACTGTTTTTT. The encoded protein is CASSTGSRNERLFF.

The V and J genes are TRBV20-1 and TRBJ2-7; D uncertain. Germline V gene lookup returns CDR1 DFQATT and CDR2 SNEGSKA (reference sequence). V dropped 1 base and J dropped 4 bases, with 11 bases sitting between them. The CDR3 length is 13 residues. The CDR3 sequence: CSARGRKIYEQYF. DNA for the CDR3: TGCAGTGCTAGAGGCAGGAAAATTTACGAGCAGTACTTC.

This chain joins TRBV19 and TRBJ2-5; possibly TRBD2 for D (5 bases). Between the trimmed V and J ends, which lost 11 bases and 2 bases, there was a span of 18 bases. This CDR3 comprises 14 residues. The germline V gene has CDR1 LNHDA and CDR2 SQIVND (reference sequence). The CDR3 DNA reads TGTGCCGCCGGAATGGGTCGGGGACAAGAGACCCAGTACTTC. This translates into CAAGMGRGQETQYF.

V is TRBV3-1 and J is TRBJ2-2; 8 positions agree with TRBD2. The CDR3 spans 16 residues. V lost 4 bases to trimming and J lost 3 bases; unmatched junction nucleotides: 7. From germline, CDR1 is LGHDT and CDR2 YNNKEL (reference sequence). In DNA form, the CDR3 reads TGTGCCAGCAGCCCAATGACTAGCGCATACACCGGGGAGCTGTTTTTT. Its translation: CASSPMTSAYTGELFF.

A word on this clonotype: A single base separates this from a much larger clone, so it may be a read error. The CDR3 region is CASSSGLAGYTRYF. CDR3 DNA sequence: TGTGCCAGCAGTTCGGGACTAGCGGGATATACGCGGTATTTT. The rearrangement uses TRBV12-3 or TRBV12-4 and TRBJ2-3, with TRBD2 matching 13 bases. CDR3 length equals 14 residues.